Each of the 16 T cell receptor beta chains below was sequenced from the same sample in a study of CD8+ T cells in alopecia areata. Extracted RNA was reverse transcribed into cDNA, the sequencing template. TCRdb's table, derived via immunoSEQ multiplex PCR, lists solely in-frame clones and lacks some. The profile shows 110,000 or so clones, roughly two fifths of them singletons. Source material: CD4+ T cells sorted from blood. These receptors originate from a human donor with alopecia areata.

J is TRBJ2-3 and V is TRBV5-1; D not resolved. From germline, CDR1 is SGHRS and CDR2 YFSETQ. This CDR3 contains 14 residues. Trimming took 0 bases from V and 6 from J, leaving 11 bases between them. The CDR3 bases are TGCGCCAGCAGCTTGGAAGGCGGCCGGGATACGCAGTATTTT. It is translated as CASSLEGGRDTQYF.

The sample holds one count of this clone. The rearrangement joins TRBV23-1 to TRBJ1-2; D unresolved. TRBV23-1 is placed among ORFs of uncertain function. Trimming stripped 2 bases from V and 0 bases from J, with 16 bases between. The CDR3 contains 17 residues. The CDR3 nucleotides read TGCGCCAGCAGTCAAAGTCAACAGCCACTAGCTAACTATGGCTACACCTTC. Translation: CASSQSQQPLANYGYTF.

This chain uses TRBV11-2 with TRBJ2-5; 10 nucleotides align to TRBD1. Germline CDR1 is SGHAT and CDR2 is FQNNGV. V dropped 5 bases and J dropped 5; count of bases not matched to a gene: 5. This CDR3 is built from 14 residues. The CDR3 sequence is CASSDRDRGETQYF. In DNA form, the CDR3 reads TGTGCCAGCAGCGACCGGGACAGGGGTGAGACCCAGTACTTC.

V and J are TRBV5-4 and TRBJ1-2; 10 bases fit TRBD1. This CDR3 contains 15 residues. V lost 4 bases and J lost 7; bases outside the gene matches: 10. The germline CDR1 and CDR2 sequences are SGHNT and YYREEE (reference sequence). CDR3 loop: CASSLLTGGQGGYTF. For the CDR3, the DNA is TGTGCCAGCAGCCTTTTGACAGGGGGCCAGGGTGGCTACACCTTC.

The gene calls are TRBV29-1 and TRBJ2-3; weak D call: TRBD1 (5 bases). Germline V gene lookup returns CDR1 SQVTM and CDR2 ANQGSEA. The CDR3 covers 15 residues. With 0 bases removed from V and 4 bases from J, the gap between germline ends came to 14 bases. The CDR3 DNA sequence: TGCAGCGTTGAAGAATGGGGCGTGGTGGCAGATACGCAGTATTTT. Residues: CSVEEWGVVADTQYF.

This chain uses TRBV14 with TRBJ1-2, with a weak D call TRBD1 (6 bases). The V gene lost 1 base and the J gene lost 6 bases, with 15 bases spanning the gap. Per the germline V gene, CDR1 is SGHDN and CDR2 is FVKESK. The CDR3 contains 15 residues. CDR3 nucleotides: TGTGCCAGCAGCCAAGTCGGGGGCCATTCGGATGGCTACACCTTC. It specifies CASSQVGGHSDGYTF.

J is TRBJ1-1 and V is TRBV30, with no clear D. The CDR3 runs 13 residues. From germline, CDR1 is GTSNPN and CDR2 SVGIG (reference sequence). The V gene lost 0 bases and the J gene lost 7 bases, with 12 bases spanning the gap. CDR3 sequence (DNA): TGTGCCTGGAGTGTACGCCAGCCTTTTGAAGCTTTCTTT. Its translation: CAWSVRQPFEAFF. The full variable domain, its missing parts supplied by reference TRBV30 and TRBJ1-1, is SQTIHQWPATLVQPVGSPLSLECTVEGTSNPNLYWYRQAAGRGLQLLFYSVGIGQISSEVPQNLSASRPQDRQFILSSKKLLLSDSGFYLCAWSVRQPFEAFFGQGTRLTVV.

In this sample, this clone turned up a few times. V usage is TRBV28 and J usage is TRBJ2-3; D gene unclear. CDR1 and CDR2 (germline): MDHEN, SYDVKM. This CDR3 is 11 amino acids long. Trimming cost V 2 bases and J 8 bases, with 5 bases left between them. This chain's CDR3 is CASSLVGTQYF. In DNA form, the CDR3 reads TGTGCCAGCAGTTTAGTCGGTACGCAGTATTTT.

This rearrangement joins TRBV7-2 to TRBJ2-2, with no clear D. In germline, CDR1 is SGHTA, CDR2 FQGNSA. V lost 0 bases and J lost 3, with 2 bases in between. The CDR3 has 13 residues. CDR3 sequence reads: CASSLAYTGELFF. The CDR3 DNA reads TGTGCCAGCAGCTTAGCGTACACCGGGGAGCTGTTTTTT.

This clone qualifies as medium-sized. The J gene is TRBJ2-3, the V gene TRBV7-3, with 10 bases lining up with TRBD2. This CDR3 region has 18 residues. The V gene end was trimmed by 0 bases and the J gene end by 0 bases; junction bases not matched to a gene: 6. Germline V gives CDR1 SGHTA, CDR2 FQGTGA. The CDR3, as DNA: TGTGCCAGCAGCTTAACGGCTAGCGGGAGTGGTAGCACAGATACGCAGTATTTT. Amino acids: CASSLTASGSGSTDTQYF.

In its sample, this clone was seen a few times. J is TRBJ2-3 and V is TRBV7-2, with 11 bases identical to TRBD2. CDR3 length equals 17 residues. Trimming cost V 4 bases and J 6 bases; bases outside gene matches: 12. Germline V gene sequence: CDR1 SGHTA, CDR2 FQGNSA. The CDR3 DNA follows: TGTGCCAGCAGCTCCCCAGCTGGGACTAGCGGAGCGGATACGCAGTATTTT. It yields the protein CASSSPAGTSGADTQYF.

This clone was observed a few times. The V and J genes are TRBV29-1 and TRBJ1-5; 8 positions match TRBD1. Trimming cost V 4 bases and J 0 bases; bases outside gene matches: 8. The CDR3 contains 16 residues. The germline V gene encodes CDR1 SQVTM and CDR2 ANQGSEA. CDR3 sequence reads: CSVVTGTGGSNQPQHF. Written as DNA, the CDR3 is TGCAGCGTTGTTACAGGCACAGGGGGTAGCAATCAGCCCCAGCATTTT.

The V call is TRBV6-6, the J call TRBJ1-6, with a possible D match to TRBD1 (6 bases). Germline CDR1 MNHNY, CDR2 SVGAGI (reference sequence). V was trimmed by 6 bases and J by 10 bases, leaving 13 bases between them. The CDR3 length is 13 residues. The CDR3 coding sequence is TGTGCCAGCAGGCCGGGACAAAGCTCACCCCTCCACTTT. This gives the protein CASRPGQSSPLHF.

In its sample, this clone was seen a few times. The V gene is TRBV7-2, the J gene TRBJ2-3; 10 nucleotides agree with TRBD2. Germline V gives CDR1 SGHTA, CDR2 FQGNSA. The CDR3 contains 17 residues. The trim removed 5 bases at V and 4 bases at J, leaving 12 bases unmatched. The CDR3 nucleotides are TGTGCCAGCAGCCTCCAGTCTAGCGGGAGAGGTCCAGATACGCAGTATTTT. As protein: CASSLQSSGRGPDTQYF.

The J gene is TRBJ2-2, the V gene TRBV4-3; D unclear. The CDR3 has 13 residues. In germline, CDR1 is LGHNA, CDR2 YSLEER. The V and J ends lost 0 bases and 6 bases respectively, with 5 bases between them. CDR3 DNA: TGCGCCAGCAGCCAAGAGGTTCCCGGGGAGCTGTTTTTT. It encodes CASSQEVPGELFF.

This chain uses TRBV20-1 with TRBJ2-3; D uncertain. Trimming left V 7 bases short and J 6 bases short, with 8 bases between. This CDR3 contains 10 residues. Germline CDR1 is DFQATT and CDR2 is SNEGSKA (reference sequence). CDR3: CSGGRDTQYF. CDR3 coding DNA: TGCAGTGGGGGAAGGGATACGCAGTATTTT.